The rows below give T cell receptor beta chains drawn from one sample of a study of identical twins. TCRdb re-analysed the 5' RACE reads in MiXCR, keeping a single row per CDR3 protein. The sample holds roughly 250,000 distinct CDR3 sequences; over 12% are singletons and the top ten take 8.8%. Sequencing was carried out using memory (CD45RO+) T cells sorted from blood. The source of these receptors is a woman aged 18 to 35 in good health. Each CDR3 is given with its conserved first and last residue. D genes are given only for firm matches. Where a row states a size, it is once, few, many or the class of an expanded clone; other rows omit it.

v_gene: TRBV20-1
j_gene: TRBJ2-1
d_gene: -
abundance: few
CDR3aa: CSARRSRATIYNEQFF
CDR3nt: TGCAGTGCTAGAAGGTCGAGAGCGACGATTTACAATGAGCAGTTCTTC

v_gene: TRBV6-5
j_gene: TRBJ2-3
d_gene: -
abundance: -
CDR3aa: CASSYYLRPDPESTDTQYF
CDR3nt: TGTGCCAGCAGTTACTACCTTAGACCCGACCCCGAAAGCACAGATACGCAGTATTTT

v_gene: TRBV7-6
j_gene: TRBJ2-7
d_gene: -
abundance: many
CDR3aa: CASSLDGYYEQYF
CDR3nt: TGTGCCAGCAGCTTGGACGGGTACTACGAGCAGTACTTC

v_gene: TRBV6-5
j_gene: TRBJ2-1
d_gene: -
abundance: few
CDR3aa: CASSYYGGNEQFF
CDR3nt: TGTGCCAGCAGTTACTATGGGGGCAATGAGCAGTTCTTC

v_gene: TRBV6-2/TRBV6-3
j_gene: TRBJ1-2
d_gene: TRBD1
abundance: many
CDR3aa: CASSSQGNYGYTF
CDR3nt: TGTGCCAGCAGCTCACAGGGGAACTATGGCTACACCTTC

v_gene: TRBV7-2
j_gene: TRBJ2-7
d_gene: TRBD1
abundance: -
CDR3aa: CASSLLPGTGGSYEQYF
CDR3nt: TGTGCCAGCAGCTTACTCCCGGGGACAGGGGGCTCCTACGAGCAGTACTTC

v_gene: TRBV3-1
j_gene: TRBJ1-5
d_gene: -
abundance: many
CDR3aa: CASSRGDQPQHF
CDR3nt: TGTGCCAGCAGCCGAGGGGATCAGCCCCAGCATTTT

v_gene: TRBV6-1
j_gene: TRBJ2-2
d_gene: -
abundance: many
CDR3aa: CASSRDFVMVFSGELFF
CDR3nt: TGTGCCAGCAGTAGGGACTTCGTTATGGTGTTCTCCGGGGAGCTGTTTTTT

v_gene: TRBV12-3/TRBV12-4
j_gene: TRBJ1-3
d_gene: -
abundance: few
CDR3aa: CASSEVRGPGNTIYF
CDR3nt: TGTGCCAGCAGCGAGGTTCGGGGGCCCGGAAACACCATATATTTT

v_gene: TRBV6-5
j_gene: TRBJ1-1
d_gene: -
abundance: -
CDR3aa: CASSYGLGFEAFF
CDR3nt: TGTGCCAGCAGTTACGGGTTGGGTTTTGAAGCTTTCTTT

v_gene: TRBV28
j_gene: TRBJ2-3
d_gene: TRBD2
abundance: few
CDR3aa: CAINGGAGDTQYF
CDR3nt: TGTGCTATCAACGGGGGGGCAGGAGATACGCAGTATTTT

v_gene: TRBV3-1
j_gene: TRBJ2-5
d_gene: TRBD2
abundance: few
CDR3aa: CASSQDFSGWETQYF
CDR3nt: TGTGCCAGCAGCCAAGATTTTAGCGGGTGGGAGACCCAGTACTTC

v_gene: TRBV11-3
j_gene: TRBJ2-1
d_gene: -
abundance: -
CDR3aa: CASSPQDRGANEQFF
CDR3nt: TGTGCCAGCAGCCCCCAGGACCGGGGAGCCAATGAGCAGTTCTTC

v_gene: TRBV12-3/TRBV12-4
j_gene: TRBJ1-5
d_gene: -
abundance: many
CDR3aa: CASSPPLRGPRQPQHF
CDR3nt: TGTGCCAGCAGTCCCCCCCTTCGGGGGCCAAGACAGCCCCAGCATTTT

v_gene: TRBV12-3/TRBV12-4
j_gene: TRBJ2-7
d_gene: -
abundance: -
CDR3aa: CASSTPASTEQYF
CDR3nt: TGTGCCAGCAGTACCCCAGCATCTACCGAGCAGTACTTC

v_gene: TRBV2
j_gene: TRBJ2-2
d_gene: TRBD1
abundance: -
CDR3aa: CASRWDRETGELFF
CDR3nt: TGTGCCAGCAGATGGGACAGGGAAACCGGGGAGCTGTTTTTT

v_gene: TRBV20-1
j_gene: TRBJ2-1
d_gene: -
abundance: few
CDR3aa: CSARSTGRQEQFF
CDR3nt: TGCAGTGCTAGATCTACAGGAAGACAAGAGCAGTTCTTC

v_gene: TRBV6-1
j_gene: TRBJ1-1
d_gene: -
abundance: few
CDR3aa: CASSSPGRNTEAFF
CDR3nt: TGTGCCAGCAGTAGCCCGGGACGGAACACTGAAGCTTTCTTT

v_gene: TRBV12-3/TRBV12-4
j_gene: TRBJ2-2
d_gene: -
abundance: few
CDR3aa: CASRQGGGNNTGELFF
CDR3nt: TGTGCCAGCAGACAAGGTGGGGGGAATAACACCGGGGAGCTGTTTTTT

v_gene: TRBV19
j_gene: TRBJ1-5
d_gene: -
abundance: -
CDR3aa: CASSGYWSSNQPQHF
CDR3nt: TGTGCCAGTAGTGGGTACTGGAGCAGCAATCAGCCCCAGCATTTT

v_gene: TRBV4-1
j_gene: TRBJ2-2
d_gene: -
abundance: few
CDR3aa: CASSQEAGHSTGELFF
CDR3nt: TGCGCCAGCAGCCAAGAGGCGGGACACAGCACCGGGGAGCTGTTTTTT

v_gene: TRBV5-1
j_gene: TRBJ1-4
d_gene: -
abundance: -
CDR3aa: CASSLGGDNEKLFF
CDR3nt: TGCGCCAGCAGCTTGGGCGGCGATAATGAAAAACTGTTTTTT

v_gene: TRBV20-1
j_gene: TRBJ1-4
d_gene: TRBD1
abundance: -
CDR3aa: CSARDARGTGNEKLFF
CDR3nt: TGCAGTGCTAGAGATGCCAGGGGGACGGGTAATGAAAAACTGTTTTTT

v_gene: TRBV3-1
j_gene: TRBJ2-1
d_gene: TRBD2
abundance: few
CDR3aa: CASSQRTSGGNEQFF
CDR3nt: TGTGCCAGCAGCCAAAGGACTAGCGGGGGGAATGAGCAGTTCTTC

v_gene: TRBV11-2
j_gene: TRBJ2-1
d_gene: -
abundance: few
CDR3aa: CASSLMGMGHEQFF
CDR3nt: TGTGCCAGCAGCTTAATGGGGATGGGGCACGAGCAGTTCTTC

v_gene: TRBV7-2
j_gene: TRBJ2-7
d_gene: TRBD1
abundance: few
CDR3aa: CASSLGGATGYEQYF
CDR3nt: TGTGCCAGCAGCTTAGGGGGTGCGACAGGGTACGAGCAGTACTTC

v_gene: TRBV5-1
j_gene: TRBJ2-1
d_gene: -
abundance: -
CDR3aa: CASTQGGHSNYNEQFF
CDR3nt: TGCGCCAGCACCCAAGGGGGGCACAGTAACTACAATGAGCAGTTCTTC

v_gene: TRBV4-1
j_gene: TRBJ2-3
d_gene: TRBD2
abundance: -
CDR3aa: CASSQVRGGTTDTQYF
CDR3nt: TGCGCCAGCAGCCAAGTTCGCGGGGGAACCACAGATACGCAGTATTTT

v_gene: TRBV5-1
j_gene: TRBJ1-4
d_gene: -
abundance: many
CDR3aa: CASSLAMHGEKLFF
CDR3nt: TGCGCCAGCAGCTTAGCCATGCACGGTGAAAAACTGTTTTTT

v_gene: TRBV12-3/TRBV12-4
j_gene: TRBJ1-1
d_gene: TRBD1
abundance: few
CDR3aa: CASREQGTANTEAFF
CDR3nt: TGTGCCAGCAGAGAACAGGGGACGGCAAACACTGAAGCTTTCTTT

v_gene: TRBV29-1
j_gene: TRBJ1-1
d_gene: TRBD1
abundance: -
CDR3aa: CSVVTGWNTEAFF
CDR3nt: TGCAGCGTTGTGACAGGGTGGAACACTGAAGCTTTCTTT

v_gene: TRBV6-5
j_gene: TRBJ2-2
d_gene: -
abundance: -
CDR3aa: CASSYNAGELFF
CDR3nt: TGTGCCAGCAGTTACAATGCCGGGGAGCTGTTTTTT

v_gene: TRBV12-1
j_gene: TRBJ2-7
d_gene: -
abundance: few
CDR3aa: CASSFTRRWRLAGGPNEQYF
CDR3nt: TGTGCCAGCAGTTTCACACGACGGTGGCGACTAGCGGGAGGGCCAAACGAGCAGTACTTC

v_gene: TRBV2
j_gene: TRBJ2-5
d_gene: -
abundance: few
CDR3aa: CASRPLEARKETQYF
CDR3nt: TGTGCCAGCAGACCACTAGAGGCTCGCAAAGAGACCCAGTACTTC

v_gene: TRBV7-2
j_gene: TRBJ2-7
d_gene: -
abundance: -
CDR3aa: CASSFDRTSYYEQYF
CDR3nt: TGTGCCAGCAGCTTCGATAGAACTAGCTACTACGAGCAGTACTTC

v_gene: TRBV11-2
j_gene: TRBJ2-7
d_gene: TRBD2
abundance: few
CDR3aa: CASSFGTSGSAGEYEQYF
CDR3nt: TGTGCCAGCAGCTTCGGGACTAGCGGGAGCGCGGGGGAGTACGAGCAGTACTTC

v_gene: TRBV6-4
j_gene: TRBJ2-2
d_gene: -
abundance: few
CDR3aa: CASSRDSTGELFF
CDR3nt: TGTGCCAGCAGTCGAGACTCTACCGGGGAGCTGTTTTTT